This T cell receptor beta chain derives from a study of vaccination effects on CD4 cells after COVID-19. Study-level results: Marked clonal contraction of both clone types appeared late after vaccination. Convalescent patients were few in the study, and early post-infection timepoints were absent.

For this clone: Its antigen is not known.

Sequencing in the ViraFEST assay came after antigen-specific CD4+ T cells had been expanded with viral peptide pools, which were used to stimulate PBMC. An approximately nine-day culture period preceded the isolation of CD4+ T cells. Absence of prior SARS-CoV-2 infection characterized the vaccine recipients, who showed negative nucleocapsid antibodies. Supplemented with around 9.6 IU/ml IL-2 and about 10 ug/ml peptides, a few million PBMC per well were kept in culture. A half-medium replacement with IL-2 medium was carried out on days 3 and 7. Assay used: immunoSEQ multiplex PCR; TCRdb lists only in-frame clones, some missing. The profile shows under 25,000 clones, about three quarters of them singletons. Germline V CDR1 and CDR2: SGHAT, FQNNGV. After removal of 6 bases from V and 3 bases from J, the junction contained 5 bases not matched to a gene. The CDR3 sequence is 14 residues long.

The clonotype originates from a human donor who received a COVID-19 vaccine. The sample was CD4+ T cells from PBMCs cultured with SARS-CoV-2 spike peptides, taken before COVID-19 vaccination. This chain uses TRBV11-2 with TRBJ2-7, with TRBD1 identical over 10 bases. The CDR3 DNA reads TGTGCCAGCAGAACCGGGACAGGGGACTACGAGCAGTACTTC. Encoded protein: CASRTGTGDYEQYF.